This entry describes one T cell receptor beta chain. This record belongs to a study of cytomegalovirus exposure and HLA in healthy donors. The V and J ends lost 3 bases and 0 bases respectively, with 11 bases between them. This CDR3 region has 16 residues. Germline CDR1 is MNHEY and CDR2 is SMNVEV (reference sequence). TCRdb's table, derived via immunoSEQ multiplex PCR, lists solely in-frame clones and lacks some. The profile shows over 200,000 clones, around 78% of them singletons. The specimen was PBMCs. This rearrangement joins TRBV27 to TRBJ2-2; no clear D gene. The sequence derives from a woman between 18 and 29 years old in good health and CMV-seronegative. The CDR3: CASSFPLPTNTGELFF. The CDR3 coding sequence is TGTGCCAGCAGTTTCCCCCTCCCCACGAACACCGGGGAGCTGTTTTTT.